This T cell receptor (beta chain) was sequenced in a study of spatial heterogeneity in lung cancer. TCRdb used MiXCR to reprocess the 5' RACE reads, holding one entry per CDR3 protein. The data show some 83,000 distinct CDR3 sequences, 8% seen once. The time point was: sample taken at primary tumor resection. This clonotype appeared many times. The CDR3 is 17 residues long. V lost 4 bases to trimming and J lost 2 bases; unmatched junction nucleotides: 9. Germline loops: CDR1 KGHDR, CDR2 SFDVKD. The receptor comes from a male donor with early-stage non-small cell lung cancer. Here the sequenced sample was PBMCs, taken at surgery. V usage is TRBV24-1 and J usage is TRBJ2-3; TRBD1 aligns across 9 bases. CDR3: CATSDTTGTGYTDTQYF. The CDR3, as DNA: TGTGCCACCAGTGACACCACCGGGACAGGGTACACAGATACGCAGTATTTT.